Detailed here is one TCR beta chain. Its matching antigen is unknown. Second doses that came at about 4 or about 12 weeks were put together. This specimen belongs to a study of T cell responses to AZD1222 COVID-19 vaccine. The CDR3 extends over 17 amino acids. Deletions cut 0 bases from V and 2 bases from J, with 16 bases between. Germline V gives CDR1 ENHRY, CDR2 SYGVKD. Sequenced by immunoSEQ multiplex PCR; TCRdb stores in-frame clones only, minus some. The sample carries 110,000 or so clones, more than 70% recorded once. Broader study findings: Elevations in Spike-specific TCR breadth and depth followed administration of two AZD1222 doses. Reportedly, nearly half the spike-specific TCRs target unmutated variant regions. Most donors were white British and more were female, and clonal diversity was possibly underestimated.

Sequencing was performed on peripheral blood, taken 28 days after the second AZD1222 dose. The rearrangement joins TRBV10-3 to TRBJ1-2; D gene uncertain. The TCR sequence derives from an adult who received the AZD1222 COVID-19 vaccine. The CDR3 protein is CAISESLGGQPNYGYTF. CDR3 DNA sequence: TGTGCCATCAGTGAGTCGCTTGGTGGGCAGCCAAACTATGGCTACACCTTC.